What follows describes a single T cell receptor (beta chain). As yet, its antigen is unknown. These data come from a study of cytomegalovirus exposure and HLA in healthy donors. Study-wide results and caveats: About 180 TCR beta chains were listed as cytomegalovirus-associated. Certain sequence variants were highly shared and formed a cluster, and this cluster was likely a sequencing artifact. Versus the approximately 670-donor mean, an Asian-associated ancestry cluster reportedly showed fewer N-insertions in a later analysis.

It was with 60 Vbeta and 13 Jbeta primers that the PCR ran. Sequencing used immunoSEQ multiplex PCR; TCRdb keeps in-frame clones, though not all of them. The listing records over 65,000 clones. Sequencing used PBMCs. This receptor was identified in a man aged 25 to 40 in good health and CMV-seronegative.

This CDR3 reads CSVDPGLAGGRDTQYF. The CDR3 DNA reads TGCAGCGTTGACCCTGGACTAGCGGGAGGCAGAGATACGCAGTATTTT. V usage is TRBV29-1 and J usage is TRBJ2-3, with 14 bases matching TRBD2. The V gene end was trimmed by 3 bases and the J gene end by 5 bases; junction bases not matched to a gene: 7. Germline CDR1 is SQVTM and CDR2 is ANQGSEA. The CDR3 has 16 amino acids.